Listed below are T cell receptor beta chains from one sample, sequenced in a study of naive and memory T cell subsets. TCRdb reanalysed the 5' RACE reads using MiXCR and keeps one entry per CDR3 protein. This table holds over 25,000 distinct CDR3 sequences, less than 25% found once. Every receptor here comes from a female donor in good health. CDR3s include the opening cysteine and the closing phenylalanine or tryptophan. D genes are given only for firm matches. Only some rows state a clone size, as once, few, many or a class for expanded clones.

d_call: TRBD2; clone_size: few; v_call: TRBV6-5; j_call: TRBJ2-1; cdr3_aa: CASSEPGLGLYEQFF; cdr3_nt: TGTGCCAGCTCGGAACCGGGACTAGGTCTCTATGAGCAGTTCTTC
d_call: -; clone_size: many; v_call: TRBV13; j_call: TRBJ2-3; cdr3_aa: CASRFVKADTQYF; cdr3_nt: TGTGCCAGCAGATTCGTTAAAGCAGATACGCAGTATTTT
d_call: -; clone_size: many; v_call: TRBV2; j_call: TRBJ2-7; cdr3_aa: CASSDVGAAEEQYF; cdr3_nt: TGTGCCAGCAGTGATGTTGGTGCTGCTGAAGAGCAGTACTTC
d_call: TRBD2; clone_size: many; v_call: TRBV7-2; j_call: TRBJ2-5; cdr3_aa: CASRRTSGEGETQYF; cdr3_nt: TGTGCCAGCAGACGGACTAGCGGAGAGGGTGAGACCCAGTACTTC
d_call: -; clone_size: few; v_call: TRBV29-1; j_call: TRBJ2-5; cdr3_aa: CSARQVQETQYF; cdr3_nt: TGCAGCGCCCGGCAGGTTCAAGAGACCCAGTACTTC
d_call: -; clone_size: medium-sized; v_call: TRBV3-1; j_call: TRBJ2-7; cdr3_aa: CASSRGVPRTRSYEQYF; cdr3_nt: TGTGCCAGCAGCCGCGGGGTGCCAAGGACTCGCTCCTACGAGCAGTACTTC
d_call: TRBD1; clone_size: -; v_call: TRBV29-1; j_call: TRBJ2-1; cdr3_aa: CSVEGHRDRASSYNEQFF; cdr3_nt: TGCAGCGTGGAAGGCCACCGGGACAGGGCTAGCTCCTACAATGAGCAGTTCTTC
d_call: -; clone_size: -; v_call: TRBV20-1; j_call: TRBJ1-2; cdr3_aa: CSARDLVGGWGYTF; cdr3_nt: TGCAGTGCTAGAGATCTAGTGGGGGGCTGGGGCTACACCTTC
d_call: -; clone_size: few; v_call: TRBV10-3; j_call: TRBJ2-5; cdr3_aa: CAISDSTAEETQYF; cdr3_nt: TGTGCCATCAGTGACTCGACGGCCGAAGAGACCCAGTACTTC
d_call: -; clone_size: -; v_call: TRBV5-5; j_call: TRBJ1-5; cdr3_aa: CASSFATGGNQPQHF; cdr3_nt: TGTGCCAGCAGCTTCGCGACAGGAGGTAATCAGCCCCAGCATTTT
d_call: -; clone_size: many; v_call: TRBV20-1; j_call: TRBJ1-1; cdr3_aa: CSAAPGHQEAFF; cdr3_nt: TGCAGTGCTGCCCCGGGACACCAAGAAGCTTTCTTT
d_call: TRBD1; clone_size: few; v_call: TRBV19; j_call: TRBJ2-5; cdr3_aa: CASSSYPGQGYETQYF; cdr3_nt: TGTGCCAGTAGTTCCTACCCGGGACAGGGGTACGAGACCCAGTACTTC
d_call: TRBD2; clone_size: medium-sized; v_call: TRBV20-1; j_call: TRBJ2-3; cdr3_aa: CSAMASFGGGSTDTQYF; cdr3_nt: TGCAGTGCTATGGCCTCCTTCGGCGGGGGGAGCACAGATACGCAGTATTTT
d_call: TRBD1; clone_size: -; v_call: TRBV6-6; j_call: TRBJ2-1; cdr3_aa: CASSYGQGALNEQFF; cdr3_nt: TGTGCCAGCAGTTACGGGCAGGGGGCATTAAATGAGCAGTTCTTC
d_call: TRBD2; clone_size: many; v_call: TRBV11-3; j_call: TRBJ2-1; cdr3_aa: CASSSGLAGGGYNEQFF; cdr3_nt: TGTGCCAGCAGCTCAGGACTAGCGGGGGGGGGCTACAATGAGCAGTTCTTC
d_call: -; clone_size: many; v_call: TRBV20-1; j_call: TRBJ1-5; cdr3_aa: CSARVSNQPQHF; cdr3_nt: TGCAGTGCTAGAGTTAGCAATCAGCCCCAGCATTTT
d_call: TRBD2; clone_size: few; v_call: TRBV29-1; j_call: TRBJ2-3; cdr3_aa: CSVQIAGGQDTQYF; cdr3_nt: TGCAGCGTCCAGATAGCGGGAGGGCAAGATACGCAGTATTTT
d_call: TRBD1; clone_size: many; v_call: TRBV29-1; j_call: TRBJ1-2; cdr3_aa: CSVQTGVYGYTF; cdr3_nt: TGCAGCGTTCAGACAGGGGTATATGGCTACACCTTC
d_call: -; clone_size: -; v_call: TRBV29-1; j_call: TRBJ2-3; cdr3_aa: CSVVGSGTDTQYF; cdr3_nt: TGCAGCGTTGTTGGTTCGGGCACAGATACGCAGTATTTT
d_call: -; clone_size: -; v_call: TRBV5-1; j_call: TRBJ1-5; cdr3_aa: CASSSDGLWPQHF; cdr3_nt: TGCGCCAGCAGCTCCGACGGCCTCTGGCCCCAGCATTTT
d_call: -; clone_size: -; v_call: TRBV20-1; j_call: TRBJ2-1; cdr3_aa: CSANKLEGGYNEQFF; cdr3_nt: TGCAGTGCTAACAAACTGGAGGGGGGGTACAATGAGCAGTTCTTC
d_call: TRBD2; clone_size: once; v_call: TRBV5-1; j_call: TRBJ2-7; cdr3_aa: CASSPGRGGYEQYF; cdr3_nt: TGCGCCAGCAGCCCGGGACGCGGGGGCTACGAGCAGTACTTC
d_call: TRBD1; clone_size: -; v_call: TRBV20-1; j_call: TRBJ1-5; cdr3_aa: CSASGQGGYQPQHF; cdr3_nt: TGCAGTGCTTCGGGACAGGGAGGTTATCAGCCCCAGCATTTT
d_call: TRBD2; clone_size: medium-sized; v_call: TRBV29-1; j_call: TRBJ2-1; cdr3_aa: CSVAGTSGEQFF; cdr3_nt: TGCAGCGTCGCCGGGACTAGCGGTGAGCAGTTCTTC
d_call: -; clone_size: -; v_call: TRBV20-1; j_call: TRBJ1-1; cdr3_aa: CSARIQGGEAFF; cdr3_nt: TGCAGTGCTAGAATACAGGGCGGTGAAGCTTTCTTT
d_call: -; clone_size: many; v_call: TRBV29-1; j_call: TRBJ2-7; cdr3_aa: CSVITYEQYF; cdr3_nt: TGCAGCGTTATAACCTACGAGCAGTACTTC
d_call: -; clone_size: -; v_call: TRBV6-2/TRBV6-3; j_call: TRBJ2-7; cdr3_aa: CASSYQRTYEQYF; cdr3_nt: TGTGCCAGCAGTTACCAGCGGACCTACGAGCAGTACTTC